These T cell receptor beta chains were read from a single sample in a study of technical replicates of blood from a handful of donors. Clones were read by immunoSEQ multiplex PCR, and TCRdb kept only the in-frame ones, dropping some. Seen here are tens of thousands of clones, around 90% observed once, and the top ten hold 0.4% to 0.45%. What was sequenced was T cells isolated from PBMCs. The receptor source for this set is a human donor in good health. The CDR3 runs from the conserved cysteine through the conserved F or W. D genes are given only for firm matches. Not all rows give a size; the values are once, few, many and, for expanded clones, a class.

v_call: TRBV13
j_call: TRBJ2-3
clone_size: once
d_call: .
cdr3_nt: TGTGCCAGCAATACGGGAAGGATTTCCGATACGCAGTATTTT
cdr3_aa: CASNTGRISDTQYF

v_call: TRBV19
j_call: TRBJ2-7
clone_size: .
d_call: TRBD2
cdr3_nt: TGTGCCAGTAGTGGGGGACTAGCGGGAGAGCAGTACTTC
cdr3_aa: CASSGGLAGEQYF

v_call: TRBV28
j_call: TRBJ1-5
clone_size: .
d_call: TRBD1
cdr3_nt: TGTGCCAGCAGTTTCTTGGACAGGAACCTATATAGCAATCAGCCCCAGCATTTT
cdr3_aa: CASSFLDRNLYSNQPQHF

v_call: TRBV6-5
j_call: TRBJ2-5
clone_size: .
d_call: .
cdr3_nt: TGTGCCAGCTCAGGACAAGAGACCCAGTACTTC
cdr3_aa: CASSGQETQYF

v_call: TRBV5-1
j_call: TRBJ2-7
clone_size: once
d_call: .
cdr3_nt: TGCGCCAGCAGCTTAGGCGGGACCTACGAGCAGTACTTC
cdr3_aa: CASSLGGTYEQYF

v_call: TRBV5-1
j_call: TRBJ2-3
clone_size: .
d_call: .
cdr3_nt: TGCGCCAGCAGCTTGGGCCTAGCTGGCACAGATACGCAGTATTTT
cdr3_aa: CASSLGLAGTDTQYF

v_call: TRBV7-8
j_call: TRBJ1-2
clone_size: .
d_call: TRBD1
cdr3_nt: TGTGCCAGCAGCTTAGTAGCGAGGACAGGTTTCTATGGCTACACCTTC
cdr3_aa: CASSLVARTGFYGYTF

v_call: TRBV4-2
j_call: TRBJ2-7
clone_size: .
d_call: TRBD2
cdr3_nt: TGTGCCAGCAGCCAAGACGCTAGCGGTTCCTACGAGCAGTACTTC
cdr3_aa: CASSQDASGSYEQYF

v_call: TRBV10-3
j_call: TRBJ2-7
clone_size: .
d_call: TRBD2
cdr3_nt: TGTGCCATCAGTGAGTCGGAGCGGGAGGTGAGCGAGCAGTACTTC
cdr3_aa: CAISESEREVSEQYF

v_call: TRBV5-6
j_call: TRBJ2-1
clone_size: .
d_call: .
cdr3_nt: TGTGCCAGCAGCTTAGGAGGGATTACCTACAATGAGCAGTTCTTC
cdr3_aa: CASSLGGITYNEQFF

v_call: TRBV5-1
j_call: TRBJ2-1
clone_size: .
d_call: .
cdr3_nt: TGCGCCAGCAGCTTGGACAGAAACAATGAGCAGTTCTTC
cdr3_aa: CASSLDRNNEQFF

v_call: TRBV5-4
j_call: TRBJ1-2
clone_size: .
d_call: .
cdr3_nt: TGTGCCAGCAGCTCATCCGGGGGCTATGGCTACACCTTC
cdr3_aa: CASSSSGGYGYTF

v_call: TRBV9
j_call: TRBJ1-1
clone_size: .
d_call: .
cdr3_nt: TGTGCCAGCAGCGTAGCACTCCTGAACACTGAAGCTTTCTTT
cdr3_aa: CASSVALLNTEAFF

v_call: TRBV2
j_call: TRBJ2-1
clone_size: .
d_call: TRBD2
cdr3_nt: TGTGCCAGCTCGTCGTTAGCGGGAAATGAGCAGTTCTTC
cdr3_aa: CASSSLAGNEQFF

v_call: TRBV5-6
j_call: TRBJ1-3
clone_size: .
d_call: TRBD1
cdr3_nt: TGTGCCAGCAGCTTTAAAGGACAGGCTAAAGGAAACACCATATATTTT
cdr3_aa: CASSFKGQAKGNTIYF

v_call: TRBV29-1
j_call: TRBJ1-1
clone_size: .
d_call: TRBD1
cdr3_nt: TGCAGCGTTGACCGCAGGGGGTGGAACACTGAAGCTTTCTTT
cdr3_aa: CSVDRRGWNTEAFF

v_call: TRBV29-1
j_call: TRBJ2-1
clone_size: once
d_call: TRBD2
cdr3_nt: TGCAGCGTTTCGGGAGGGAGGGACAATGAGCAGTTCTTC
cdr3_aa: CSVSGGRDNEQFF

v_call: TRBV4-3
j_call: TRBJ1-5
clone_size: once
d_call: .
cdr3_nt: TGCGCCAGCAGCCAAGATATATTGGGACTGGAGAAATCGACCCAGCATTTT
cdr3_aa: CASSQDILGLEKSTQHF

v_call: TRBV4-1
j_call: TRBJ1-1
clone_size: .
d_call: TRBD1
cdr3_nt: TGCGCCAGCAGCCAAGAGGCGGGACAGCTAAACACTGAAGCTTTCTTT
cdr3_aa: CASSQEAGQLNTEAFF

v_call: TRBV7-9
j_call: TRBJ1-1
clone_size: .
d_call: .
cdr3_nt: TGTGCCAGCAGCCTAATCCGCTTTAACACTGAAGCTTTCTTT
cdr3_aa: CASSLIRFNTEAFF

v_call: TRBV14
j_call: TRBJ2-2
clone_size: .
d_call: .
cdr3_nt: TGTGCCAGCAGCCATTTGGGTACTTCTAGCGGGGAGCTGTTTTTT
cdr3_aa: CASSHLGTSSGELFF

v_call: TRBV7-3
j_call: TRBJ2-3
clone_size: .
d_call: TRBD2
cdr3_nt: TGTGCCAGCAGCTCGGGACTAGCGGAACATACGCAGTATTTT
cdr3_aa: CASSSGLAEHTQYF

v_call: TRBV11-2
j_call: TRBJ1-2
clone_size: .
d_call: .
cdr3_nt: TGTGCCAGCAGCCGGAGGGGCGACTATGGCTACACCTTC
cdr3_aa: CASSRRGDYGYTF

v_call: TRBV28
j_call: TRBJ2-7
clone_size: .
d_call: .
cdr3_nt: TGTGCCAGCAGCCTTGCCCGGTCTAACTACGAGCAGTACTTC
cdr3_aa: CASSLARSNYEQYF

v_call: TRBV4-3
j_call: TRBJ1-1
clone_size: .
d_call: .
cdr3_nt: TGCGCCAGCAGCCCCTTGACAACTAACACTGAAGCTTTCTTT
cdr3_aa: CASSPLTTNTEAFF

v_call: TRBV7-3
j_call: TRBJ2-7
clone_size: .
d_call: .
cdr3_nt: TGTGCCAGCAGCTTAGGTATAGCCTACGAGCAGTACTTC
cdr3_aa: CASSLGIAYEQYF

v_call: TRBV9
j_call: TRBJ2-7
clone_size: .
d_call: .
cdr3_nt: TGTGCCAGCAGCCCCGTGGCAGGCTACCGATCCTACGAGCAGTACTTC
cdr3_aa: CASSPVAGYRSYEQYF

v_call: TRBV7-9
j_call: TRBJ2-4
clone_size: .
d_call: TRBD1
cdr3_nt: TGTGCCAGCAGCTTAGCGCGAGGGACAGGGGGCTGGGACATTCAGTACTTC
cdr3_aa: CASSLARGTGGWDIQYF

v_call: TRBV6-6
j_call: TRBJ1-2
clone_size: .
d_call: TRBD1
cdr3_nt: TGTGCCAGCAGCATCCGGGACAGGCCCTATGGCTACACCTTC
cdr3_aa: CASSIRDRPYGYTF

v_call: TRBV11-3
j_call: TRBJ1-3
clone_size: once
d_call: .
cdr3_nt: TGTGCCAGCAGCTTAGAATCAGGGGCTGGAAACACCATATATTTT
cdr3_aa: CASSLESGAGNTIYF

v_call: TRBV7-8
j_call: TRBJ1-3
clone_size: .
d_call: .
cdr3_nt: TGTGCCAGCAGCACAGAGGGACAATTTACTGGAAACACCATATATTTT
cdr3_aa: CASSTEGQFTGNTIYF

v_call: TRBV2
j_call: TRBJ2-3
clone_size: .
d_call: TRBD1
cdr3_nt: TGTGCCAACAAGAGGACAGGGGGCACAGATACGCAGTATTTT
cdr3_aa: CANKRTGGTDTQYF

v_call: TRBV15
j_call: TRBJ2-7
clone_size: .
d_call: .
cdr3_nt: TGTGCCACCGGAGCGGATACCTACGAGCAGTACTTC
cdr3_aa: CATGADTYEQYF

v_call: TRBV9
j_call: TRBJ2-1
clone_size: once
d_call: .
cdr3_nt: TGTGCCAGCAGCGTAGGAGTGGGGGGAGATGAGCAGTTCTTC
cdr3_aa: CASSVGVGGDEQFF

v_call: TRBV2
j_call: TRBJ2-7
clone_size: .
d_call: TRBD1
cdr3_nt: TGTGCCAGCAGCACTGAAATGACAGGGGTTGACGAGCAGTACTTC
cdr3_aa: CASSTEMTGVDEQYF

v_call: TRBV6-5
j_call: TRBJ1-2
clone_size: few
d_call: TRBD1
cdr3_nt: TGTGCCAGCAGCCCGGACAGGGGGAGTCGGGGCTACACCTTC
cdr3_aa: CASSPDRGSRGYTF

v_call: TRBV6-5
j_call: TRBJ2-5
clone_size: .
d_call: TRBD1
cdr3_nt: TGTGCCAGCAGTTGGACAGGGGGCGTGGAGACCCAGTACTTC
cdr3_aa: CASSWTGGVETQYF

v_call: TRBV2
j_call: TRBJ1-4
clone_size: .
d_call: .
cdr3_nt: TGTGCCGCATTCTCCCCAGCAACTAATGAAAAACTGTTTTTT
cdr3_aa: CAAFSPATNEKLFF

v_call: TRBV7-9
j_call: TRBJ2-7
clone_size: once
d_call: TRBD2
cdr3_nt: TGTGCCAGCAGCGCCCTAGCGGGAGGAACCTACGAGCAGTACTTC
cdr3_aa: CASSALAGGTYEQYF

v_call: TRBV30
j_call: TRBJ1-1
clone_size: .
d_call: .
cdr3_nt: TGTGCCTGGAGGCGCAACACTGAAGCTTTCTTT
cdr3_aa: CAWRRNTEAFF